The rows below give T cell receptor beta chains drawn from one sample of a study of human T cells and chemical hapten exposure. TCRdb ran MiXCR on the RACE reads and lists one entry per CDR3 protein. The repertoire holds roughly 100,000 distinct CDR3 sequences, with under 35% as singletons. This sample comprised whole blood, obtained in connection with sensitization to the hapten diphenylcyclopropenone (DPC). These receptors originate from a man aged 40-50 years with alopecia areata. Some clones in this sample may be carry-over from other donors' samples. CDR3s include the opening cysteine and the closing phenylalanine or tryptophan. Fields, in order: J gene, clone size, V gene, D gene, CDR3 protein, CDR3 DNA. D genes are given only for firm matches. Clone size is stated in some rows and not others, as once, few, many or a class when expanded.

TRBJ2-4 | . | TRBV3-1 | . | CASEEGSLRAKNIQYF | TGTGCCAGCGAGGAGGGATCTCTGAGAGCCAAAAACATTCAGTACTTC
TRBJ2-7 | . | TRBV20-1 | TRBD1 | CSAEDRGFNEQYF | TGCAGTGCTGAGGACAGGGGTTTCAACGAGCAGTACTTC
TRBJ2-3 | few | TRBV30 | . | CAWTGLVTDTQYF | TGTGCCTGGACGGGGTTGGTAACAGATACGCAGTATTTT
TRBJ2-4 | . | TRBV7-2 | TRBD2 | CASSRTSGVAKNIQYF | TGTGCCAGCAGCCGTACTAGCGGGGTAGCCAAAAACATTCAGTACTTC
TRBJ1-6 | . | TRBV27 | TRBD1 | CASSFPDRGSPLHF | TGTGCCAGCAGTTTTCCGGACAGGGGCTCACCCCTCCACTTT
TRBJ2-5 | few | TRBV25-1 | TRBD2 | CASSGGSPALGQETQYF | TGTGCCAGCAGTGGCGGGAGTCCCGCTCTAGGGCAAGAGACCCAGTACTTC
TRBJ1-4 | . | TRBV12-3/TRBV12-4 | TRBD1 | CASRDGTGSWEKLFF | TGTGCCAGCAGGGATGGGACAGGGTCCTGGGAAAAACTGTTTTTT
TRBJ1-2 | few | TRBV15 | . | CATSRDQGRNYGYTF | TGTGCCACCAGCAGAGATCAGGGGAGGAACTATGGCTACACCTTC
TRBJ1-5 | . | TRBV15 | . | CATSRGTNQPQHF | TGTGCCACCAGCAGAGGCACCAATCAGCCCCAGCATTTT
TRBJ1-1 | . | TRBV6-1 | . | CASRGSGNTEAFF | TGTGCCAGCAGGGGGTCAGGAAACACTGAAGCTTTCTTT
TRBJ2-3 | few | TRBV20-1 | . | CSAPSDYTDTQYF | TGCAGTGCCCCCTCAGACTACACAGATACGCAGTATTTT
TRBJ2-5 | . | TRBV10-3 | . | CAISLGEKETQYF | TGTGCCATCAGCCTGGGGGAAAAAGAGACCCAGTACTTC
TRBJ2-5 | . | TRBV6-5 | TRBD2 | CASSSGGPGETQYF | TGTGCCAGCAGTTCGGGAGGGCCTGGAGAGACCCAGTACTTC
TRBJ2-6 | . | TRBV20-1 | . | CSARGGLNVLTF | TGCAGTGCTAGAGGGGGACTTAACGTCCTGACTTTC
TRBJ2-1 | . | TRBV11-3 | . | CASSGRDTQFGEQFF | TGTGCCAGCAGCGGCCGGGACACCCAGTTCGGAGAGCAGTTCTTC
TRBJ1-4 | few | TRBV18 | . | CASSLDVSNEKLFF | TGTGCCAGCTCTCTGGACGTATCTAATGAAAAACTGTTTTTT
TRBJ2-3 | . | TRBV5-4 | TRBD2 | CASSMGASGPGDTQYF | TGTGCCAGCAGCATGGGGGCTAGCGGGCCGGGGGATACGCAGTATTTT
TRBJ2-3 | . | TRBV7-2 | . | CASSLGGLFTDTQYF | TGTGCCAGCAGCTTAGGAGGACTTTTCACAGATACGCAGTATTTT
TRBJ2-2 | few | TRBV5-1 | . | CASSLGGSPLEELFF | TGCGCCAGCAGCTTGGGAGGTAGTCCCCTGGAGGAGCTGTTTTTT
TRBJ2-3 | few | TRBV18 | . | CASSPLAGSTDTQYF | TGTGCCAGCTCACCACTGGCGGGAAGCACAGATACGCAGTATTTT
TRBJ1-6 | . | TRBV3-1 | . | CASSLRGGQPGNSPLHF | TGTGCCAGCAGCCTGCGGGGAGGACAGCCTGGGAATTCACCCCTCCACTTT
TRBJ1-1 | few | TRBV11-3 | . | CASSPLGTEAFF | TGTGCCAGCAGCCCTCTGGGCACTGAAGCTTTCTTT
TRBJ2-6 | . | TRBV6-5 | . | CASSYFYRAGANVLTF | TGTGCCAGCAGTTACTTCTACAGGGCCGGGGCCAACGTCCTGACTTTC
TRBJ1-5 | . | TRBV20-1 | . | CSASVQAGNQPQHF | TGCAGTGCTAGTGTTCAGGCTGGGAATCAGCCCCAGCATTTT
TRBJ1-1 | . | TRBV4-3 | TRBD1 | CASSQDPDRADLNTEAFF | TGCGCCAGCAGCCAAGATCCCGACAGGGCGGATCTGAACACTGAAGCTTTCTTT
TRBJ2-7 | . | TRBV6-5 | . | CASSNPPSYFEQYF | TGTGCCAGCAGTAACCCACCCTCTTATTTCGAGCAGTACTTC
TRBJ2-3 | few | TRBV5-1 | TRBD2 | CASSWGGGHTDTQYF | TGCGCCAGCAGCTGGGGGGGAGGCCACACAGATACGCAGTATTTT
TRBJ2-3 | . | TRBV28 | TRBD2 | CASRTGTSGGDTQYF | TGTGCCAGCAGAACCGGGACTAGCGGGGGAGATACGCAGTATTTT
TRBJ1-6 | few | TRBV28 | . | CASTSSGPSSYNSPLHF | TGTGCCAGCACCTCATCAGGGCCCAGCTCCTATAATTCACCCCTCCACTTT
TRBJ2-7 | . | TRBV13 | TRBD2 | CASSLGQRTSGRNGEQYF | TGTGCCAGCAGCCTGGGACAGAGGACTAGCGGACGGAATGGGGAGCAGTACTTC
TRBJ2-3 | few | TRBV20-1 | . | CSARVAASTDTQYF | TGCAGTGCTAGAGTAGCAGCTAGCACAGATACGCAGTATTTT
TRBJ1-2 | once | TRBV6-1 | TRBD1 | CASGGWGQATIGYTF | TGTGCCAGCGGGGGGTGGGGACAGGCGACTATTGGCTACACCTTC
TRBJ2-3 | . | TRBV29-1 | . | CSVIWDTQYF | TGCAGCGTTATCTGGGATACGCAGTATTTT
TRBJ1-1 | few | TRBV28 | . | CASSWNTEAFF | TGTGCCAGCAGTTGGAACACTGAAGCTTTCTTT
TRBJ2-2 | . | TRBV2 | . | CASSSGTSSGELFF | TGTGCCAGCAGTTCCGGGACAAGCTCCGGGGAGCTGTTTTTT
TRBJ2-1 | . | TRBV29-1 | . | CSVDGGNEQFF | TGCAGCGTTGATGGGGGGAATGAGCAGTTCTTC
TRBJ2-3 | once | TRBV5-5 | . | CASSLAGPNGADTQYF | TGTGCCAGCAGCTTGGCCGGCCCAAATGGGGCAGATACGCAGTATTTT
TRBJ2-3 | few | TRBV20-1 | TRBD2 | CSASQWEGHTQYF | TGCAGTGCTAGTCAGTGGGAGGGCCATACGCAGTATTTT
TRBJ2-3 | few | TRBV10-3 | TRBD2 | CAISDSLAGADTQYF | TGTGCCATCAGTGATTCGCTAGCGGGAGCAGATACGCAGTATTTT
TRBJ1-1 | . | TRBV29-1 | . | CSVVEGGAFF | TGCAGCGTTGTCGAGGGAGGAGCTTTCTTT
TRBJ1-3 | few | TRBV28 | . | CASTPGQSSGNTIYF | TGTGCCAGCACCCCCGGCCAGAGCTCTGGAAACACCATATATTTT
TRBJ1-1 | . | TRBV29-1 | . | CSVEVGAEAFF | TGCAGCGTTGAGGTGGGGGCAGAAGCTTTCTTT
TRBJ2-5 | few | TRBV11-2 | . | CASSLGLPGQETQYF | TGTGCCAGCAGCTTGGGACTTCCAGGTCAAGAGACCCAGTACTTC
TRBJ1-5 | . | TRBV18 | . | CASSPGGGNSNQPQHF | TGTGCCAGCTCACCGGGAGGGGGGAATAGCAATCAGCCCCAGCATTTT
TRBJ1-1 | . | TRBV28 | . | CASSLPNTGWGTEAFF | TGTGCCAGCAGTCTCCCGAATACAGGGTGGGGCACTGAAGCTTTCTTT
TRBJ1-2 | few | TRBV6-6 | . | CASSREMDLWGYTF | TGTGCCAGCAGCCGCGAGATGGACTTGTGGGGCTACACCTTC
TRBJ2-5 | few | TRBV6-6 | . | CASSYPESKTQYF | TGTGCCAGCAGTTACCCGGAATCGAAGACCCAGTACTTC
TRBJ2-3 | few | TRBV7-6 | . | CASSSRTTDTQYF | TGTGCCAGCAGCTCCCGCACCACAGATACGCAGTATTTT